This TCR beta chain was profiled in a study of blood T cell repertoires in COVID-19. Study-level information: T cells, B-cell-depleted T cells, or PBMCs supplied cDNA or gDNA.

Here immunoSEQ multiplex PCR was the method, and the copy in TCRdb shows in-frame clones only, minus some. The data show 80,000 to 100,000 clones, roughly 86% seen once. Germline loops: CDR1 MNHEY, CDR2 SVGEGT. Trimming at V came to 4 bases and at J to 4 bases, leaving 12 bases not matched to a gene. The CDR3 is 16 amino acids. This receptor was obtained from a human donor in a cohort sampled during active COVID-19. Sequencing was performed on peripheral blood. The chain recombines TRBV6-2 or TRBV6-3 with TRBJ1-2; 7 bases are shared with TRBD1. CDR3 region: CASSSTSGQELYGYTF. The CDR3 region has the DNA TGTGCCAGCAGTTCGACCAGCGGACAGGAGCTCTATGGCTACACCTTC.